Sequencing of this T cell receptor beta chain was carried out in a study of shared clonotypes between healthy human individuals. Only one count was recorded for this clone. It was at deep level that the assay was run. Assay: immunoSEQ multiplex PCR; the TCRdb copy retains only in-frame clones and omits some. The sample consists of 2 million to 2.5 million clones, approximately 94% of them appearing once. The CDR3 length is 16 residues. Germline CDR1 and CDR2: SEHNR and FQNEAQ (reference sequence). J gave up 3 bases and V 7 bases, and 6 bases lay outside the gene matches. The chain is built from TRBV7-9 and TRBJ2-3; 14 bases line up with TRBD2. The sequencing sample was made of naive CD4+ T cells sorted from blood. Specified subset: CD45RA+ positively selected. This TCR derives from a man between 18 and 35 years old in good health. In nucleotides, the CDR3 is TGTGCCAGCAAGGGACTAGCGGGAGTTGTAACAGATACGCAGTATTTT. Its translation: CASKGLAGVVTDTQYF.